This is a list of T cell receptor beta chains from one sample in a study of CD8+ T cells in alopecia areata. Using immunoSEQ multiplex PCR, the repertoire was profiled, and TCRdb retains in-frame clones only, with some absent. The sample contains around 110,000 clones, around 50% of which appear only once. The sequences come from CD8+ T cells sorted from blood, collected at week 24, from a patient treated with tofacitinib. The receptors shown here come from a human donor with alopecia areata. CDR3s include the opening cysteine and the closing phenylalanine or tryptophan.

CDR3 length: 16
V gene: TRBV6-5
CDR3 protein: CASSYSWGQYYNEQFF

CDR3 length: 15
V gene: TRBV30
CDR3 protein: CAWSVGAGGPDTQYF

CDR3 length: 15
V gene: TRBV29-1
CDR3 protein: CSVELGGGVGYEQYF

CDR3 length: 11
V gene: TRBV27
CDR3 protein: CASGQLGEAFF

CDR3 length: 18
V gene: TRBV27
CDR3 protein: CASRPIGLAGGHEYEQYF

CDR3 length: 14
V gene: TRBV28
CDR3 protein: CASRADDSNQPQHF

CDR3 length: 15
V gene: TRBV6-1
CDR3 protein: CASSLASGGFDEQYF

CDR3 length: 18
V gene: TRBV5-1
CDR3 protein: CASSSEGPGLTTSYEQYF

CDR3 length: 15
V gene: TRBV2
CDR3 protein: CASTKGRGLNTEAFF

CDR3 length: 13
V gene: TRBV4-1
CDR3 protein: CASSPLRDAEQFF

CDR3 length: 15
V gene: TRBV9
CDR3 protein: CASSVVGASGNTIYF

CDR3 length: 14
V gene: TRBV10-3
CDR3 protein: CAISESTQPDTQYF

CDR3 length: 16
V gene: TRBV27
CDR3 protein: CASSLLATTGPETQYF

CDR3 length: 13
V gene: TRBV5-4
CDR3 protein: CASSLEGGETQYF

CDR3 length: 16
V gene: TRBV30
CDR3 protein: CAWSTRGGPYNSPLHF

CDR3 length: 13
V gene: TRBV27
CDR3 protein: CASSADRDQPQHF

CDR3 length: 15
V gene: TRBV13
CDR3 protein: CASSFPVTGGDEQFF

CDR3 length: 17
V gene: TRBV7-2
CDR3 protein: CASSLGYRDPGANVLTF

CDR3 length: 15
V gene: TRBV5-4
CDR3 protein: CASSPRGDLSYEQYF

CDR3 length: 14
V gene: TRBV27
CDR3 protein: CASNPDRVDTEAFF

CDR3 length: 12
V gene: TRBV27
CDR3 protein: CAGSGTGYEQYF

CDR3 length: 15
V gene: TRBV13
CDR3 protein: CASSSGISSYNEQFF

CDR3 length: 13
V gene: TRBV12-5
CDR3 protein: CASGLVLNQPQHF

CDR3 length: 15
V gene: TRBV4-3
CDR3 protein: CASSQRTGGFDEQYF

CDR3 length: 15
V gene: TRBV9
CDR3 protein: CASSVGTGPSYEQYF

CDR3 length: 14
V gene: TRBV7-8
CDR3 protein: CASSSPGGLNEQFF

CDR3 length: 14
V gene: TRBV6-5
CDR3 protein: CASSYRGSNQPQHF

CDR3 length: 14
V gene: TRBV7-9
CDR3 protein: CASSRQGAGDTQYF

CDR3 length: 16
V gene: TRBV4-1
CDR3 protein: CASSQSTGHQGYGYTF

CDR3 length: 14
V gene: TRBV10-3
CDR3 protein: CAISESGDNQPQHF

CDR3 length: 18
V gene: TRBV5-1
CDR3 protein: CASSLADSLSPARETQYF

CDR3 length: 13
V gene: TRBV9
CDR3 protein: CASSAGLNEKLFF

CDR3 length: 16
V gene: TRBV5-6
CDR3 protein: CASSPLPSGGAGEQFF

CDR3 length: 15
V gene: TRBV5-1
CDR3 protein: CASSLEGHYQETQYF

CDR3 length: 15
V gene: TRBV13
CDR3 protein: CASSSSGQGAYEQYF